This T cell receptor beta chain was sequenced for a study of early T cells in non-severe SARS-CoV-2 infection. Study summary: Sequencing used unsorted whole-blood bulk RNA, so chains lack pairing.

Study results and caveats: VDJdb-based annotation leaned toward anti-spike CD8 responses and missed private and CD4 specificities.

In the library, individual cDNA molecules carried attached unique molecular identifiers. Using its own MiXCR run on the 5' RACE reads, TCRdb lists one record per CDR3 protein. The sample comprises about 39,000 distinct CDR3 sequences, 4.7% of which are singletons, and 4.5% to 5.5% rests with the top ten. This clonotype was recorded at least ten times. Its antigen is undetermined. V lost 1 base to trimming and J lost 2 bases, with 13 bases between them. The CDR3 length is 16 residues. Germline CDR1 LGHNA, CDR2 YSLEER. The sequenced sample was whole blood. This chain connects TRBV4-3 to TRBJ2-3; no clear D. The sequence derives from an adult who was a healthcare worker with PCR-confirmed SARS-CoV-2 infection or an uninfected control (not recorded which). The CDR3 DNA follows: TGCGCCAGCAGCCAAGGGAACGGTGGGGTCACAGATACGCAGTATTTT. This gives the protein CASSQGNGGVTDTQYF.